Below, 22 T cell receptor beta chains from the same sample are listed, as sequenced in a study of T cells in Graves' hyperthyroidism and ophthalmopathy. RNA transcripts gave rise to amplified TCR beta CDR3 regions. HTBI primers were employed in a first-round RT-PCR of the TCR CDR3. TCRdb re-called the multiplex PCR reads with MiXCR, one entry per CDR3 protein. Here the sample spans around 300,000 distinct CDR3 sequences, roughly 13% being singletons. Sample: blood. The receptors were sampled from a woman aged 40 to 49 with Graves' hyperthyroidism.

This clonotype was seen repeatedly, ten times or more. The gene calls are TRBV5-5 and TRBJ2-2; the D gene could be TRBD1 or TRBD2 (5 bases each). The V and J ends lost 2 bases and 0 bases respectively, with 11 bases between them. The germline V gene encodes CDR1 SGHKS and CDR2 YYEKEE (reference sequence). The CDR3 length is 16 residues. In DNA, the CDR3 is TGTGCCAGCAGCTTACGAGGGGACGCGAACACCGGGGAGCTGTTTTTT. Its protein is CASSLRGDANTGELFF.

This clonotype was picked up many times. This chain uses TRBV7-9 with TRBJ1-2; D perhaps matches TRBD1 (5 bases). The germline gives CDR1 SEHNR, CDR2 FQNEAQ (reference sequence). The V and J ends lost 1 base and 5 bases respectively, with 8 bases between them. This CDR3 region has 13 residues. CDR3 in DNA: TGTGCCAGCAGCTTAGGACAGCGGTATGGCTACACCTTC. Translating it yields CASSLGQRYGYTF.

This clonotype has ten or more counts. CDR3 loop: CASENSGRASGELFF. The CDR3 nucleotides read TGTGCCAGCGAAAATAGCGGGAGGGCATCCGGGGAGCTGTTTTTT. V usage is TRBV12-3 or TRBV12-4 and J usage is TRBJ2-2, with 11 bases matching TRBD2. CDR3 size: 15 residues. V shed 8 bases, J shed 6 bases, and the junction held 8 bases outside the gene matches.

V gene TRBV12-3 or TRBV12-4 combines with J gene TRBJ2-1, with 13 positions matching TRBD2. The CDR3 runs to 16 residues. With 3 bases clipped from V and 5 bases from J, the junction kept 4 bases outside the gene matches. The CDR3 DNA follows: TGTGCCAGCAGTTTTAAAGGACTAGCGGGGGACAATGAGCAGTTCTTC. Residues: CASSFKGLAGDNEQFF.

This clonotype was detected a few times. Possible read error: a much larger clone is one base away. The V call is TRBV2, the J call TRBJ2-3; tentatively, D is TRBD2 (5 bases). Germline lookup yields CDR1 SNHLY and CDR2 FYNNEI. This CDR3 is 13 amino acids long. The CDR3 loop reads CASSDTSGDTQCF. The CDR3 DNA follows: TGTGCCAGCAGTGACACAAGCGGAGATACGCAGTGTTTT.

This clonotype was detected a few times. The rearrangement uses TRBV19 and TRBJ2-3; D is perhaps TRBD1 or TRBD2 (5 bases each). CDR3 length: 14 amino acids. V gave up 2 bases and J gave up 4 bases, with 10 bases separating them. Germline CDR1 and CDR2: LNHDA and SQIVND (reference sequence). The DNA for the CDR3 is TGTGCCAGTAGTATACAGGGTAGCGCAGATACGCAGTATTTT. Its translation is CASSIQGSADTQYF.

In this sample, this clonotype turned up many times. The chain couples TRBV20-1 to TRBJ2-3; the D gene is possibly TRBD1 (8 bases). V shed 6 bases and J shed 7 bases, with 20 bases lying between them. Germline V gene lookup returns CDR1 DFQATT and CDR2 SNEGSKA (reference sequence). This CDR3 comprises 14 residues. The CDR3 DNA reads as TGCAGTGCCAAAAACGACAGGGGAGGGAATACGCAGTATTTT. It encodes CSAKNDRGGNTQYF.

At least ten counts were recorded for this clonotype. The genes are TRBV28 and TRBJ1-5; 7 bases line up with TRBD1. In germline, CDR1 is MDHEN, CDR2 SYDVKM. The CDR3 runs to 13 residues. The V gene end was trimmed by 8 bases and the J gene end by 3 bases; junction bases not matched to a gene: 4. The CDR3 DNA sequence: TGTGCCAGCCGGGACAGAAACAATCAGCCCCAGCATTTT. The encoded protein is CASRDRNNQPQHF.

This clonotype was detected ten times or more. The rearrangement links TRBV20-1 to TRBJ1-5; TRBD1 matches at 7 bases. The CDR3 has 18 amino acids. Germline V CDR1 and CDR2: DFQATT, SNEGSKA (reference sequence). V shed 7 bases, J shed 4 bases, and the junction held 22 bases outside the gene matches. The chain's CDR3 is CSVSTRDSHFGTNQPQHF. Written as DNA, the CDR3 is TGCAGTGTTTCCACCCGGGACAGCCACTTTGGGACAAATCAGCCCCAGCATTTT.

The chain has TRBV12-3 or TRBV12-4 and TRBJ2-2; no reliable D call. Trimming stripped 2 bases from V and 4 bases from J, with 5 bases between. The CDR3 sequence is 13 residues long. Here the CDR3 reads CASSLRLTGELFF. The CDR3 DNA follows: TGTGCCAGCAGTTTACGACTCACCGGGGAGCTGTTTTTT.

This clonotype was seen many times. The rearrangement uses TRBV6-1 and TRBJ1-2, with TRBD1 identical over 7 bases. V gave up 6 bases and J gave up 8 bases; unmatched junction bases: 12. Germline V gene lookup returns CDR1 MNHNS and CDR2 SASEGT. The CDR3 has 14 residues. DNA for the CDR3: TGTGCCAGCAGGCCAACAGGGGAGTCGGGCGGCTACACCTTC. Protein: CASRPTGESGGYTF.

The V and J genes are TRBV19 and TRBJ1-6; TRBD1 matches at 7 bases. Trimming took 3 bases from V and 1 from J; bases not matched to a gene: 6. The CDR3 loop spans 17 amino acids. Germline V lookup: CDR1 LNHDA, CDR2 SQIVND (reference sequence). The CDR3 bases are TGTGCCAGTAGTATGCCACCAGGGGGATCCTATAATTCACCCCTCCACTTT. This codes for CASSMPPGGSYNSPLHF.

This clonotype occurred a few times. The chain combines TRBV12-3 or TRBV12-4 with TRBJ2-5; D is unclear. This CDR3 contains 13 residues. V was trimmed by 3 bases and J by 5 bases, leaving 10 bases between them. The CDR3 region is CASSFLARETQYF. The DNA for the CDR3 is TGTGCCAGCAGTTTTTTGGCGCGGGAGACCCAGTACTTC.

This clonotype was observed at least ten times. This rearrangement joins TRBV5-8 to TRBJ1-2; D remains ambiguous. The CDR3 runs to 11 residues. Germline V gene lookup returns CDR1 SGHTS and CDR2 YDEGEE. Deletions cut 4 bases from V and 7 bases from J, with 8 bases between. The CDR3 reads CASSPRGGYTF. The CDR3 bases are TGTGCCAGCAGCCCGCGGGGTGGCTACACCTTC.

This clonotype has ten or more counts. The gene calls are TRBV13 and TRBJ2-1, with D tentatively TRBD2 (5 bases). This CDR3 region has 16 residues. Germline lookup yields CDR1 PRHDT and CDR2 FYEKMQ (reference sequence). V dropped 4 bases and J dropped 10 bases, with 23 bases sitting between them. The CDR3 coding sequence is TGTGCCAGCAGCTCCAGTGCGGACGGGATAAACTGGGAGCAGTTCTTC. Amino acids: CASSSSADGINWEQFF.

This clonotype was picked up many times. The V and J genes are TRBV24-1 and TRBJ1-1; D gene ambiguous. V lost 0 bases to trimming and J lost 11 bases, with 9 bases between them. Germline V gene sequence: CDR1 KGHDR, CDR2 SFDVKD. This CDR3 is 12 amino acids long. This chain's CDR3 is CATSDLDGNAFF. CDR3 nucleotide sequence: TGTGCCACCAGTGATTTGGACGGGAACGCTTTCTTT.

The chain joins TRBV30 to TRBJ1-6, with TRBD1 as a possible D gene (6 bases). Trimming removed 8 bases at V and 5 bases at J, with 13 bases between. This CDR3 contains 13 residues. Germline V CDR1 and CDR2: GTSNPN, SVGIG (reference sequence). CDR3 sequence: CAGEGGDNSPLHF. DNA for the CDR3: TGTGCCGGGGAAGGGGGTGATAATTCACCCCTCCACTTT.

CDR3 amino acids: CASNLGGEKDGYTF. Written as DNA, the CDR3 is TGTGCCAGCAACCTCGGAGGGGAAAAGGATGGCTACACCTTC. This chain connects TRBV28 to TRBJ1-2; tentatively, D is TRBD1 (5 bases). CDR3 length equals 14 residues. In germline, CDR1 is MDHEN, CDR2 SYDVKM. V gave up 7 bases and J gave up 6 bases, with 18 bases separating them.

This clonotype was picked up many times. The chain uses TRBV6-1 and TRBJ1-1, with D possibly TRBD1 on 5 matching bases. The CDR3 is 13 residues long. The ends were cut back, 6 bases at V and 8 bases at J, with 16 bases in the middle. Germline V gene lookup returns CDR1 MNHNS and CDR2 SASEGT. In nucleotides, the CDR3 is TGTGCCAGCAGACTCCCGGGGACCTCCGAAGCTTTCTTT. This codes for CASRLPGTSEAFF.

This clonotype was detected ten times or more. The chain carries TRBV12-3 or TRBV12-4 and TRBJ2-5, with TRBD2 as a possible D gene (6 bases). There are 14 residues in the CDR3. Trimming pared 6 bases from V and 2 bases from J, leaving 13 bases between. DNA of the CDR3: TGTGCCAGCAGCCCCCTGGGGGGACAAGAGACCCAGTACTTC. Translating it yields CASSPLGGQETQYF.

This clonotype was observed a handful of times. The chain uses TRBV24-1 and TRBJ2-4; 7 bases agree with TRBD1. Per the germline V gene, CDR1 is KGHDR and CDR2 is SFDVKD. CDR3 size: 13 residues. Losses at the gene ends were 10 bases for V and 5 bases for J; bases not matched to a gene: 7. The CDR3 bases are TGTGCCACGAGGGGGACAGCAGAAAACATTCAGTACTTC. The encoded protein is CATRGTAENIQYF.

This clonotype was found a few times. The rearrangement joins TRBV9 to TRBJ2-1, with 9 nucleotides matching TRBD2. The CDR3 is 15 amino acids. From germline, CDR1 is SGDLS and CDR2 YYNGEE. Losses at the gene ends were 0 bases for V and 7 bases for J; bases not matched to a gene: 5. The CDR3 DNA is TGTGCCAGCAGCGTAGATAGCGGGAGTGGGAATGAGCAGTTCTTC. Translation: CASSVDSGSGNEQFF.